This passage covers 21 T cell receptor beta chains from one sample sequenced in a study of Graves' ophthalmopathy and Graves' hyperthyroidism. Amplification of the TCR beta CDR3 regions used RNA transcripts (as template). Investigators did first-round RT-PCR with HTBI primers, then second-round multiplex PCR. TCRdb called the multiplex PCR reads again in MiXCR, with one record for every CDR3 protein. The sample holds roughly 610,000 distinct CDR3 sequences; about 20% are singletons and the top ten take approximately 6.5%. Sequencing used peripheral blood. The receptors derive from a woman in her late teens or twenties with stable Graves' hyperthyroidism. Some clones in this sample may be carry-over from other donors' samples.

The CDR3 reads CSAGRQNYGYTF. For the CDR3, the DNA is TGCAGTGCTGGCAGGCAGAACTATGGCTACACCTTC. J is TRBJ1-2 and V is TRBV20-1; D gene ambiguous. The V and J ends lost 5 bases and 2 bases respectively, with 9 bases between them. CDR1 is DFQATT and CDR2 is SNEGSKA in the germline V gene (reference sequence). This CDR3 contains 12 residues.

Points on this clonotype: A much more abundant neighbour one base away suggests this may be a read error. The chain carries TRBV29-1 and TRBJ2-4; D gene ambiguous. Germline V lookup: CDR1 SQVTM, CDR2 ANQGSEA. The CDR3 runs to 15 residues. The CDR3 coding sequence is TGCAGCGTTGGGGTGGGGATGGCGTCCAAAAACATTAAGTACTTC. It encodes CSVGVGMASKNIKYF. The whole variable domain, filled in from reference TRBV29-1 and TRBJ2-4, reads SAVISQKPSRDICQRGTSLTIQCQVDSQVTMMFWYRQQPGQSLTLIATANQGSEATYESGFVIDKFPISRPNLTFSTLTVSNMSPEDSSIYLCSVGVGMASKNIKYFGAGTRLSVL.

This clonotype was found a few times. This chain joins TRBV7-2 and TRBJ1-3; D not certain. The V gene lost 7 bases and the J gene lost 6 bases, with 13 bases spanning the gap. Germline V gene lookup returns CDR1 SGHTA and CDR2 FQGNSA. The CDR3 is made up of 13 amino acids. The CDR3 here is CASTLWNLNTIYF. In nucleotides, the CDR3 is TGTGCCAGCACCTTGTGGAACTTAAACACCATATATTTT.

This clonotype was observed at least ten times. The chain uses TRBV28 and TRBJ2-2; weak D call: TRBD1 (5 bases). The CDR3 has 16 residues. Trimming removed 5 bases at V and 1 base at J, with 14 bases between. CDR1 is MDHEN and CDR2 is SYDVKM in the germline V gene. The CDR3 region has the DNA TGTGCCAGCAGTATCGTGGGGCACCTGAACACCGGGGAGCTGTTTTTT. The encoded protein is CASSIVGHLNTGELFF.

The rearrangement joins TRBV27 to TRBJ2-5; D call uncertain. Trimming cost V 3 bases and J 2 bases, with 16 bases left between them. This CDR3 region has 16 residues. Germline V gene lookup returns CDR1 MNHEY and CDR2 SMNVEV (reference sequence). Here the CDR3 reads CASSLVPPLEQETQYF. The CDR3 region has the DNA TGTGCCAGCAGTTTGGTCCCCCCCTTGGAACAAGAGACCCAGTACTTC.

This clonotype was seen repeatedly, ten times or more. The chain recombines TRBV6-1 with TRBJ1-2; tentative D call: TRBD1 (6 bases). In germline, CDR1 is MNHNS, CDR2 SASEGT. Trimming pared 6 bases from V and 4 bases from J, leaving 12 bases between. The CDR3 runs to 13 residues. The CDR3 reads CASSIQGGYGYTF. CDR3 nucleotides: TGTGCCAGCAGCATACAGGGCGGCTATGGCTACACCTTC.

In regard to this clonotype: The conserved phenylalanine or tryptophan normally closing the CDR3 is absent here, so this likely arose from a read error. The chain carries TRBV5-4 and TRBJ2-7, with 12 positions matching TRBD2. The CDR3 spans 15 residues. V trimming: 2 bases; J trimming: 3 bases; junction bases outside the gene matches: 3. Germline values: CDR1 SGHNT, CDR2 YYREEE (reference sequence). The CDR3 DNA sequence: TGTGCCAGCAGCTTCCGGACTAGCGGGAACTACGAGCAGTACTAC. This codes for CASSFRTSGNYEQYY.

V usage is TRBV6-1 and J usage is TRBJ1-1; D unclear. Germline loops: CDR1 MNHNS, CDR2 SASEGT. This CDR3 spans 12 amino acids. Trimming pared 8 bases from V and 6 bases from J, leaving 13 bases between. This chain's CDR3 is CASDKTVAEAFF. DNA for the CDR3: TGTGCCAGCGATAAAACGGTCGCTGAAGCTTTCTTT.

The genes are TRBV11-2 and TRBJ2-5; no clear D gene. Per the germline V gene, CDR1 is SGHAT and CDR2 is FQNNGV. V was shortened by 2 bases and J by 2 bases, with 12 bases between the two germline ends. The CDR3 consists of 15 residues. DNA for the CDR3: TGTGCCAGCAGCTTATTGACCCCCAATCAAGAGACCCAGTACTTC. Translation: CASSLLTPNQETQYF.

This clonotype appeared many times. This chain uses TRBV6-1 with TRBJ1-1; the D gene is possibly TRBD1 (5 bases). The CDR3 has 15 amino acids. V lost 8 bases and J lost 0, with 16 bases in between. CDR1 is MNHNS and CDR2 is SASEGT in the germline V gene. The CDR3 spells CASGGTRGMNTEAFF. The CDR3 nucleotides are TGTGCCAGCGGAGGGACCCGGGGGATGAACACTGAAGCTTTCTTT.

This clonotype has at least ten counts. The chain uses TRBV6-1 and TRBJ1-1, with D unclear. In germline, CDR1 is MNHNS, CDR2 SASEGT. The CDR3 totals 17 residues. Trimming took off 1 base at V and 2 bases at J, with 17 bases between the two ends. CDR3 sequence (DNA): TGTGCCAGCAGTGAAGTAATCCTTTCATTTAGAAACACTGAAGCTTTCTTT. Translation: CASSEVILSFRNTEAFF.

CDR3 DNA sequence: TGTGCCAGCAGCTTAAATTGGGGACAGGGGAACTACGAGCAGTACTTC. It is translated as CASSLNWGQGNYEQYF. The rearrangement links TRBV7-6 to TRBJ2-7; TRBD1 matches 10 bases. The CDR3 has 16 residues. The germline V gene encodes CDR1 SGHVS and CDR2 FNYEAQ. With 2 bases clipped from V and 3 bases from J, the junction kept 7 bases outside the gene matches. Looking up the rest from reference TRBV7-6 and TRBJ2-7 gives the full variable domain: GAGVSQSPRYKVTKRGQDVALRCDPISGHVSLYWYRQALGQGPEFLTYFNYEAQQDKSGLPNDRFSAERPEGSISTLTIQRTEQRDSAMYRCASSLNWGQGNYEQYFGPGTRLTVT.

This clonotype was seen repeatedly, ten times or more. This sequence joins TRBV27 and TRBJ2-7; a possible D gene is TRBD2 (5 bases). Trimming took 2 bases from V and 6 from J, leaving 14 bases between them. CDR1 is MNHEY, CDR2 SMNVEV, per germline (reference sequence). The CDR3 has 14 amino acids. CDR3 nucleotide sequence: TGTGCCAGCAGTTTAAAAATCGGGGTTGGCGAGCAGTACTTC. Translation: CASSLKIGVGEQYF.

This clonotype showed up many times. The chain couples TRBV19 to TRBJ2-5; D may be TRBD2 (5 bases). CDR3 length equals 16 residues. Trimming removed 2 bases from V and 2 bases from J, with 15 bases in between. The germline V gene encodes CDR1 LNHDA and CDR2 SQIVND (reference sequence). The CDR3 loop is CASSISQSTGQETQYF. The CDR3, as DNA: TGTGCCAGTAGTATATCTCAGTCGACGGGACAAGAGACCCAGTACTTC.

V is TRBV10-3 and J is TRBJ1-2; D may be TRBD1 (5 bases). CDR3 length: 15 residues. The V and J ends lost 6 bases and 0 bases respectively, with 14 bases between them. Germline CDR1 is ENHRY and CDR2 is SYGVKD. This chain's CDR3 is CAIRTGTRPNYGYTF. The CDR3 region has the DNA TGTGCCATCAGAACCGGGACGCGCCCTAACTATGGCTACACCTTC.

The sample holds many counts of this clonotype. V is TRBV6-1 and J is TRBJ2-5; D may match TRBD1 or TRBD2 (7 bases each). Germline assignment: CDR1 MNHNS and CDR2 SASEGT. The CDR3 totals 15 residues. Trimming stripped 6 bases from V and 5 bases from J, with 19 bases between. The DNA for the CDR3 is TGTGCCAGCAGCTCGAAAAGACAGGGAGGGGAGACCCAGTACTTC. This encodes CASSSKRQGGETQYF.

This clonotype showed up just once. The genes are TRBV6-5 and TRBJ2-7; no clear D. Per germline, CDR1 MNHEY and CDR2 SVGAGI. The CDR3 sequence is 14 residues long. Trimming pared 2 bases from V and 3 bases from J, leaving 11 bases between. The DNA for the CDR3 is TGTGCCAGCAGTTACGGCAGGTTAAACTACGAGCAGTACTTC. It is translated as CASSYGRLNYEQYF.

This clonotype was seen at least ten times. CDR3 bases: TGTGCCAGCATCCAGGGGCGCGAGGACACTGAAGCTTTCTTT. It translates to CASIQGREDTEAFF. This chain uses TRBV6-2 or TRBV6-3 with TRBJ1-1; tentatively, D is TRBD1 (6 bases). CDR3 length: 14 amino acids. The germline CDR1 and CDR2 sequences are MNHEY and SVGEGT. V lost 7 bases to trimming and J lost 3 bases, with 15 bases between them.

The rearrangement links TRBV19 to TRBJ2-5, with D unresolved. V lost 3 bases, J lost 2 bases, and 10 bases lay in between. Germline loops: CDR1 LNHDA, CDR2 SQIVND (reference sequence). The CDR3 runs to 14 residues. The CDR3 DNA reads TGTGCCAGTAGTATGTCGTCCCAGCAAGAGACCCAGTACTTC. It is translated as CASSMSSQQETQYF.

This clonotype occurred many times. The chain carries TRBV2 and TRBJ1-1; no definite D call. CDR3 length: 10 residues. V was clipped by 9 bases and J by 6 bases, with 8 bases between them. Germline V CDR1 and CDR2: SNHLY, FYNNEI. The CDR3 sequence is CARGKAEAFF. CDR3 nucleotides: TGTGCCAGAGGGAAGGCTGAAGCTTTCTTT.

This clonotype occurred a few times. The DNA for the CDR3 is TGTGCCAGCAGTAGCCGGCCACAGGGTTCTGAAGCTTTCTTT. Amino acids: CASSSRPQGSEAFF. J is TRBJ1-1 and V is TRBV2, with D possibly matching TRBD1 (6 bases). Trimming took 5 bases from V and 6 from J, leaving 16 bases between them. The CDR3 consists of 14 residues. Per the germline V gene, CDR1 is SNHLY and CDR2 is FYNNEI.